The source of this T cell receptor beta chain is a study of blood T cell repertoires in COVID-19. Study details: Acute-phase and convalescent COVID-19 samples originated in the United States, Italy and Spain. In each case, the material was cDNA or gDNA derived from T cells, B-cell-depleted T cells, or PBMCs.

Under the authors' procedure: Nucleated cell counts were estimated from reference gene primer amplification. Repertoires were generated with immunoSEQ multiplex PCR, while TCRdb's copy carries only in-frame clones and drops some. For V, J and clone size, that table is used; D and trimming come from the DNA. The sample includes about 200,000 clones, just under 90% of them seen just once. Looked up from germline, CDR1 is WSHSY and CDR2 is SAAADI. CDR3 size: 14 residues. Trimming took 5 bases from V and 10 from J, leaving 15 bases between them. The TCR sequence derives from a man aged 55 to 70 who had recovered from COVID-19. Sequenced input: peripheral blood. The chain employs TRBV10-2 and TRBJ1-6; D gene uncertain. In DNA form, the CDR3 reads TGCGCCAGCAGTAAGGAGGTCGGGGAATCACCCCTCCACTTT. Translating it yields CASSKEVGESPLHF.